A single T cell receptor (beta chain) is shown here with its context. V trimming: 2 bases; J trimming: 7 bases; junction bases outside the gene matches: 8. Per germline, CDR1 SQVTM and CDR2 ANQGSEA. The CDR3 spans 15 residues. The entry originates in a study of radiotherapy plus CTLA-4 blockade in lung cancer. Method: immunoSEQ multiplex PCR; TCRdb's copy keeps in-frame clones and lacks some. Of some 74,000 clones in the sample, approximately 78% were seen once. Focal radiation was given together with CTLA-4 blockade (ipilimumab) to patients with chemo-refractory metastatic non-small-cell lung cancer.

The genes are TRBV29-1 and TRBJ1-2, with 12 bases identical to TRBD1. This TCR was recovered from a human donor with non-small cell lung cancer who had a complete response to radiotherapy plus ipilimumab. The sample consisted of peripheral blood, taken from a patient treated with radiotherapy plus ipilimumab. CDR3 in DNA: TGCAGCGTTGAAATGGGGACAGGGGGCCGGAGTGGCTACACCTTC. Its protein is CSVEMGTGGRSGYTF.